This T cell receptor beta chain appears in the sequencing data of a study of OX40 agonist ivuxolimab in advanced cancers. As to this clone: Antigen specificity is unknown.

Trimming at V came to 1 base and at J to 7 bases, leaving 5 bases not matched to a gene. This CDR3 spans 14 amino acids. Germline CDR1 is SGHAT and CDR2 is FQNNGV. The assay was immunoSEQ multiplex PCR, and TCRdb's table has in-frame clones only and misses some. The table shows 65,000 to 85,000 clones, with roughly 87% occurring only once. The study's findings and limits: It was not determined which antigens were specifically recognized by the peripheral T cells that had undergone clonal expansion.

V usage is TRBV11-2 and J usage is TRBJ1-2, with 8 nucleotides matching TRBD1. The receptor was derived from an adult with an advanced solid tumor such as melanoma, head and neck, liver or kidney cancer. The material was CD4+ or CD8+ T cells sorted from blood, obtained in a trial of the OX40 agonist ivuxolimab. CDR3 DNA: TGTGCCAGCAGCTTAGGGACAGGGTCGACTGGCTACACCTTC. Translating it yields CASSLGTGSTGYTF.